Shown below are 9 T cell receptor beta chains from a single sample sequenced in a study of blood T cell repertoires in COVID-19. The repertoire was sequenced with immunoSEQ multiplex PCR; TCRdb's copy has only in-frame clones and lacks some. The table shows roughly 30,000 clones, with roughly 90% occurring only once. The specimen sequenced was peripheral blood. The receptors were gathered from a human donor in a cohort sampled during active COVID-19.

The genes are TRBV19 and TRBJ1-1, with 8 bases that match TRBD1. The CDR3 is made up of 14 amino acids. Unmatched junction bases numbered 4, after V lost 5 bases and J lost 2 bases. CDR1 is LNHDA, CDR2 SQIVND, per germline (reference sequence). The CDR3 DNA reads TGTGCCAGTAGTCTGGGACAGGCTAACACTGAAGCTTTCTTT. Translated: CASSLGQANTEAFF.

The rearrangement joins TRBV5-6 to TRBJ2-6; D is undetermined. This CDR3 comprises 16 residues. The germline V gene has CDR1 SGHDT and CDR2 YYEEEE. The V and J ends lost 0 bases and 2 bases respectively, with 9 bases between them. The DNA for the CDR3 is TGTGCCAGCAGCTTGGTAACCCGGGCTGGGGCCAACGTCCTGACTTTC. Its protein is CASSLVTRAGANVLTF.

The V call is TRBV7-8, the J call TRBJ1-1; TRBD1 might be the D (5 bases). CDR3 size: 15 residues. CDR1 is SGHVS, CDR2 FQNEAQ, per germline. With 5 bases removed from V and 1 base from J, the gap between germline ends came to 14 bases. The chain's CDR3 is CASSPSGGENTEAFF. CDR3 bases: TGTGCCAGCAGCCCCTCGGGGGGGGAGAACACTGAAGCTTTCTTT.

The rearrangement joins TRBV21-1 to TRBJ2-1; the table gives TRBD2 as D, unverified against the DNA. TRBV21-1 is an annotated pseudogene. The CDR3 is 13 residues long. The CDR3 nucleotides read TGTGCCAGCCCGGGGGACCCTTCCAATGAGCAGTTCTTC. Its translation: CASPGDPSNEQFF.

The chain is built from TRBV7-2 and TRBJ2-1; TRBD2 agrees at 10 bases. This CDR3 spans 18 amino acids. J was trimmed by 0 bases and V by 1 base; bases with no gene match: 6. Germline lookup yields CDR1 SGHTA and CDR2 FQGNSA. The CDR3 DNA reads TGTGCCAGCAGCTTAGGATTAGCGGGGGGCATCTCCTACAATGAGCAGTTCTTC. Translated: CASSLGLAGGISYNEQFF.

This rearrangement joins TRBV13 to TRBJ1-1, with TRBD1 matching over 9 bases. The trim removed 6 bases at V and 5 bases at J, leaving 7 bases unmatched. Looked up from germline, CDR1 is PRHDT and CDR2 is FYEKMQ (reference sequence). The CDR3 extends over 14 amino acids. CDR3 nucleotide sequence: TGTGCCAGCAGTCGGGGACAGGGAGGAACTGAAGCTTTCTTT. It is translated as CASSRGQGGTEAFF.

The chain employs TRBV5-1 and TRBJ2-3; no clear D. The germline gives CDR1 SGHRS, CDR2 YFSETQ. The CDR3 consists of 13 residues. V was cut by 4 bases and J by 6 bases, with 12 bases left in between. The CDR3 here is CASSPPTHDTQYF. The CDR3 bases are TGCGCCAGCAGCCCCCCCACACACGATACGCAGTATTTT.

This chain joins TRBV19 and TRBJ1-5; D is possibly TRBD1 (5 bases). The germline V gene has CDR1 LNHDA and CDR2 SQIVND (reference sequence). This CDR3 comprises 17 residues. Trimming took off 6 bases at V and 4 bases at J, with 22 bases between the two ends. The CDR3 bases are TGTGCCAGTAGCGAGATCCGTCGCCGACAGCTAAATCAGCCCCAGCATTTT. The encoded protein is CASSEIRRRQLNQPQHF.

This sequence joins TRBV2 and TRBJ1-1, with D possibly being TRBD1 (6 bases). Trimming pared 2 bases from V and 4 bases from J, leaving 29 bases between. This CDR3 spans 20 amino acids. Germline assignment: CDR1 SNHLY and CDR2 FYNNEI. The CDR3 region has the DNA TGTGCCAGCAGTGAATTTAGGTATGAGGGGGTCAACCTGGGTGGCACTGAAGCTTTCTTT. Its translation: CASSEFRYEGVNLGGTEAFF.